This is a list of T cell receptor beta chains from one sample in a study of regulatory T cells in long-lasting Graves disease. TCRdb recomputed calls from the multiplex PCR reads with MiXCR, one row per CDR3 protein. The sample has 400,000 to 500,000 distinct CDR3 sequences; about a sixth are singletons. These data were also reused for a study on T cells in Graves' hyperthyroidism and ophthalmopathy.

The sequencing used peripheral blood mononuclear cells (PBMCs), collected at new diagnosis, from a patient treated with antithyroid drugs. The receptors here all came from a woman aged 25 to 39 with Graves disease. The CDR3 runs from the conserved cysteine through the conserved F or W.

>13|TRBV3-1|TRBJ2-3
CASSRAGRDTQYF
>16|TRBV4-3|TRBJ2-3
CASSQDWTSGTDTQYF
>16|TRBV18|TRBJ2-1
CASSGLEAGNNNEQFF
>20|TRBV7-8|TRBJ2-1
CASSPHTSGRPYSSYNEQFF
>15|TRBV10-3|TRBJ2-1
CAISRTGGLINEQFF
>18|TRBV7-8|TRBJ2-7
CASSLRESGLGPSYEQYF
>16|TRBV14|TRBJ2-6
CASSQDPYSGANVLTF
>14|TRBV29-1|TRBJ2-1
CSVGTSGRSMKQFF
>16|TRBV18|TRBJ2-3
CASSPRGSYYTDTQYF
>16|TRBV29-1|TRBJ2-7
CSVTGTSGRGSYEQYF
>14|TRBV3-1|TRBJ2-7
CASRLNGEGYEQYF
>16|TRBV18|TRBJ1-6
CAGSPLKQGTGSPLHF
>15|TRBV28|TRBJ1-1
CASGRGSGGKAEAFF
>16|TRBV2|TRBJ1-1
CASSGQKLGLNTEAFF
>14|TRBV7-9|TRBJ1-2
CASSLLQANYGYTF
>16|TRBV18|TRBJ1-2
CASSPYTGGQGYGYTF
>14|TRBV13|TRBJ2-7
CASSLRTSLYEQYF
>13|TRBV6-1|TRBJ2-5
CASREGGGETQYF
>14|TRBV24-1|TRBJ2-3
CATSGGQGTDTQYF
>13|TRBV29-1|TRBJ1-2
CSVRSGTKGDYTF
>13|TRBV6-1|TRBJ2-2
CASGGAEGGELFF
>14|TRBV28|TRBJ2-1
CASKKGLGPNEQFF
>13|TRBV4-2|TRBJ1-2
CASSQEPLYGYTF
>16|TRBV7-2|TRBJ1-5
CASSPFGGYSNQPQHF
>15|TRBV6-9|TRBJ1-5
CASSYAGAEDQPQHF
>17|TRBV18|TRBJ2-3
CASSRTSGSLGTDTQYF
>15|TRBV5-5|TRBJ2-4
CASSPLAGPPNIQYF
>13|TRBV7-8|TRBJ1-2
CASSLRDDYGYTF
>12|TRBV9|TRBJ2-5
CASSVTDETQYF
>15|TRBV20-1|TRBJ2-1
CSARDFTSGDNEQFF
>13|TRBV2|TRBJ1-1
CASSGGTNTEAFF
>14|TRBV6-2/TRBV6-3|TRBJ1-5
CASTPQGSNQPQHF
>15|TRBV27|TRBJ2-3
CASSLRLAAFFTQYF
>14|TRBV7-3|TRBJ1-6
CASSLNGNNSPLHF
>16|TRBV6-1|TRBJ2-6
CASRTGWGSGANVLTF
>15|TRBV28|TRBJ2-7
CASSYLTGPSYEQYF
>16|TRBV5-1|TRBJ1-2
CASSLDGQGASYGYTF
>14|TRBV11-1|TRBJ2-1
CASNPSSSVDEQFF
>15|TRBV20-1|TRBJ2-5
CSARASKLASETQYF
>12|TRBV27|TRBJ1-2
CASIERSYGYTF
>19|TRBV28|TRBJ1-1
CASTTGTGAFSVVNTEAFF
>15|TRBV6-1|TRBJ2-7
CASSEGGFTSYEQYF
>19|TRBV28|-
CASSPFYGRGGDTQETQYF
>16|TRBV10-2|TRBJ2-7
CASSQGSLAGGYEQYF
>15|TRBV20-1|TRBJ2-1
CSASRTSGRRNEQFF
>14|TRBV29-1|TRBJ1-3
CSVGQDYAGNTIYF
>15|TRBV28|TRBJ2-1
CASSLAGQGLNEQFF
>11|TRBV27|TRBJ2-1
CASSVAEEQFF
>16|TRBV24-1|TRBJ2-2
CATSDSGTGPTGELFF
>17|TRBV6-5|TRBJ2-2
CASSYPLLVPTHGELFF
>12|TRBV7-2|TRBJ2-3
CASSKVTDTQYF
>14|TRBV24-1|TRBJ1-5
CATSDFQAGQPQHF
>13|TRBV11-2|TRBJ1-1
CASRWGMNTEAFF
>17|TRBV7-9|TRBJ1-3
CASSNWDRIHRGNTIYF